The 25 T cell receptor beta chains below come from one sample, sequenced in a study of response to subunit inactivated influenza vaccine. Using its own MiXCR run on the RT-PCR reads, TCRdb lists one record per CDR3 protein. The profile shows around 490,000 distinct CDR3 sequences, under 9% of them singletons. The sequencing here drew on PBMCs from blood, taken around 25 months after vaccination. The receptors here all came from a man between 50 and 75 years old who received an inactivated influenza vaccine.

The chain has TRBV2 and TRBJ2-7; a weak D match, TRBD1 (7 bases). The V end was cut by 8 bases, the J end by 1 base, with 15 bases between. The CDR3 runs 14 residues. The germline V gene encodes CDR1 SNHLY and CDR2 FYNNEI. The CDR3 DNA reads TGTGCCAGCGGGGGGACAGAAGCATCCTACGAGCAGTACTTC. Amino acids: CASGGTEASYEQYF.

This clonotype was recorded many times. The rearrangement uses TRBV4-2 and TRBJ2-5, with a weak D call TRBD1 (6 bases). Trimming stripped 3 bases from V and 3 bases from J, with 14 bases between. The CDR3 loop spans 15 amino acids. Germline V gives CDR1 LGHNA, CDR2 YNFKEQ. The CDR3 sequence: CASSQDLDRKETQYF. The CDR3, as DNA: TGTGCCAGCAGCCAGGATCTGGACAGAAAAGAGACCCAGTACTTC.

The V gene is TRBV7-9, the J gene TRBJ2-1; no definite D call. V lost 5 bases to trimming and J lost 4 bases, with 15 bases between them. Germline V gene data show CDR1 as SEHNR and CDR2 as FQNEAQ (reference sequence). This CDR3 region has 15 residues. CDR3 protein: CASSPLGNPYNEQFF. For the CDR3, the DNA is TGTGCCAGCAGCCCACTGGGGAACCCTTACAATGAGCAGTTCTTC.

This clonotype was recorded a few times. The V gene is TRBV6-5, the J gene TRBJ1-5; D is uncertain. The CDR3 is 14 residues long. The germline V and J ends were trimmed by 2 bases and 4 bases, with 9 bases remaining between them. Germline CDR1 is MNHEY and CDR2 is SVGAGI. CDR3: CASSYRRENQPQHF. The DNA for the CDR3 is TGTGCCAGCAGTTACAGAAGGGAGAATCAGCCCCAGCATTTT.

In nucleotides, the CDR3 is TGCGCCAGCAGCGGACTAGGGGGAATGAAAACTAATGAAAAACTGTTTTTT. Its translation: CASSGLGGMKTNEKLFF. The rearrangement joins TRBV4-3 to TRBJ1-4; D perhaps matches TRBD1 (6 bases). The CDR3 spans 17 residues. The germline V gene has CDR1 LGHNA and CDR2 YSLEER. Trimming stripped 5 bases from V and 1 base from J, with 17 bases between.

Only a few counts were recorded for this clonotype. The rearrangement uses TRBV20-1 and TRBJ2-1; TRBD1 aligns across 8 bases. There are 14 residues in the CDR3. V was pared by 3 bases and J by 8 bases, with 9 bases of the junction left unmatched. Per the germline V gene, CDR1 is DFQATT and CDR2 is SNEGSKA (reference sequence). CDR3 protein: CSASLTGDIDEQFF. In nucleotides, the CDR3 is TGCAGTGCTAGTTTGACAGGGGATATCGATGAGCAGTTCTTC.

This clonotype was found a few times. The chain has TRBV7-9 and TRBJ1-1; D unclear. CDR3 length: 13 residues. Trimming removed 5 bases from V and 6 bases from J, with 13 bases in between. Germline lookup yields CDR1 SEHNR and CDR2 FQNEAQ (reference sequence). As DNA, the CDR3 is TGTGCCAGCAGCCCCCCTCTGGGAGCTGAAGCTTTCTTT. It specifies CASSPPLGAEAFF. Supplemented by reference TRBV7-9 and TRBJ1-1, the full variable domain reads DTGVSQNPRHKITKRGQNVTFRCDPISEHNRLYWYRQTLGQGPEFLTYFQNEAQLEKSRLLSDRFSAERPKGSFSTLEIQRTEQGDSAMYLCASSPPLGAEAFFGQGTRLTVV.

This clonotype was detected a few times. This chain joins TRBV5-5 and TRBJ1-5; perhaps TRBD1 as D (5 bases). V lost 3 bases to trimming and J lost 1 base, with 11 bases between them. CDR3 length: 15 residues. CDR1 and CDR2 (germline): SGHKS, YYEKEE (reference sequence). CDR3 DNA: TGTGCCAGCAGCTCCTCCGGGGGGAGCAATCAGCCCCAGCATTTT. This translates into CASSSSGGSNQPQHF.

This clonotype appeared many times. This chain links TRBV20-1 with TRBJ2-7; D unclear. V was shortened by 5 bases and J by 8 bases, with 13 bases between the two germline ends. The CDR3 is made up of 11 amino acids. CDR1 DFQATT and CDR2 SNEGSKA come from the germline V gene (reference sequence). The CDR3 DNA reads TGCAGTGCTGGATTGACACCTCAGCAGTACTTC. Translating it yields CSAGLTPQQYF.

The table lists this clonotype with a few counts. The gene calls are TRBV10-3 and TRBJ2-1, with D maybe TRBD2 (7 bases). V was clipped by 6 bases and J by 4 bases, with 16 bases between them. CDR3 length: 15 amino acids. CDR1 is ENHRY and CDR2 is SYGVKD in the germline V gene. The chain's CDR3 is CAIRGALAAYNEQFF. CDR3 bases: TGTGCCATCAGGGGGGCCCTAGCGGCTTACAATGAGCAGTTCTTC.

In its sample, this clonotype was seen many times. DNA of the CDR3: TGTGCCAGCAGCTTAATAAGGGCGGATACGCAGTATTTT. Its protein product is CASSLIRADTQYF. The chain couples TRBV7-6 to TRBJ2-3; no firm D call. V lost 2 bases, J lost 6 bases, and 9 bases lay in between. This CDR3 is built from 13 residues. The germline V gene has CDR1 SGHVS and CDR2 FNYEAQ.

This clonotype was detected a few times. This chain joins TRBV27 and TRBJ2-3; the D gene is possibly TRBD1 (6 bases). The CDR3 is 17 amino acids. Trimming shortened V by 5 bases and J by 6 bases, and 24 bases separated the two germline ends. Germline V gene data show CDR1 as MNHEY and CDR2 as SMNVEV (reference sequence). CDR3 loop: CASSRGMGDALEDTQYF. Written as DNA, the CDR3 is TGTGCCAGCAGTAGGGGGATGGGGGACGCCCTAGAGGATACGCAGTATTTT.

This clonotype has ten or more counts. This chain uses TRBV24-1 with TRBJ2-1; 14 nucleotides agree with TRBD2. V shed 7 bases, J shed 10 bases, and the junction held 5 bases outside the gene matches. Per the germline V gene, CDR1 is KGHDR and CDR2 is SFDVKD. This CDR3 is built from 14 residues. CDR3 in amino acids: CATRGLAGVNEQFF. The DNA of the CDR3 is TGTGCCACCAGGGGACTAGCGGGAGTCAACGAGCAGTTCTTC.

This clonotype was recorded a few times. The chain uses TRBV4-3 and TRBJ1-2; D ambiguous. Trimming took 0 bases from V and 8 from J, leaving 16 bases between them. The CDR3 is 15 residues long. Germline V gene sequence: CDR1 LGHNA, CDR2 YSLEER. CDR3 loop: CASSQDLGSSRGYTF. CDR3 bases: TGCGCCAGCAGCCAAGATCTTGGCTCTTCCCGGGGCTACACCTTC.

There are many counts of this clonotype. The chain joins TRBV7-2 to TRBJ2-1, with TRBD2 identical over 8 bases. This CDR3 is 15 amino acids long. Germline CDR1 and CDR2: SGHTA and FQGNSA. The ends lost 5 bases at V and 5 bases at J; junction bases unmatched: 8. The CDR3 nucleotides are TGTGCCAGCAGCACTAGCGGAGGGATGCACAATGAGCAGTTCTTC. Amino acid sequence: CASSTSGGMHNEQFF.

This chain connects TRBV15 to TRBJ1-3, with 9 bases that match TRBD1. Germline assignment: CDR1 LNHNV and CDR2 YYDKDF (reference sequence). The junction had 3 bases not matched to a gene; V was cut back by 1 base and J by 2 bases. CDR3 length: 16 amino acids. Here the CDR3 DNA reads TGTGCCACCAGCAGAGGTAGACAGGGGGCTGGAAACACCATATATTTT. Protein sequence: CATSRGRQGAGNTIYF.

This clonotype turned up a few times. J is TRBJ2-7 and V is TRBV3-1; D assignment may be TRBD1 or TRBD2 (5 bases each). Germline V gene lookup returns CDR1 LGHDT and CDR2 YNNKEL (reference sequence). The germline V and J ends were trimmed by 0 bases and 7 bases, with 10 bases remaining between them. The CDR3 covers 13 residues. The CDR3 region is CASSQDLGREQYF. The CDR3 DNA sequence: TGTGCCAGCAGCCAAGATTTGGGACGAGAGCAGTACTTC.

The sample holds a few counts of this clonotype. The CDR3, as DNA: TGCGCCAGCAGCTTGTCGACAGGGCTTTCCTACGAGCAGTACTTC. This translates into CASSLSTGLSYEQYF. The chain is built from TRBV5-1 and TRBJ2-7; the match to TRBD1 covers 7 bases. The V gene's germline CDR1 is SGHRS and CDR2 YFSETQ. The CDR3 sequence is 15 residues long. V trimming: 1 base; J trimming: 1 base; junction bases outside the gene matches: 5.

The V and J genes are TRBV7-9 and TRBJ1-1; possibly TRBD1 for D (6 bases). Trimming took 0 bases from V and 4 from J, leaving 9 bases between them. The CDR3 runs to 14 residues. Germline assignment: CDR1 SEHNR and CDR2 FQNEAQ (reference sequence). The CDR3 sequence: CASSLATGFTEAFF. CDR3 DNA sequence: TGTGCCAGCAGCTTAGCTACAGGGTTCACTGAAGCTTTCTTT.

This clonotype turned up a few times. V usage is TRBV7-9 and J usage is TRBJ1-3; D gene ambiguous. Germline lookup yields CDR1 SEHNR and CDR2 FQNEAQ (reference sequence). Trimming stripped 5 bases from V and 8 bases from J, with 10 bases between. The CDR3 consists of 12 residues. As DNA, the CDR3 is TGTGCCAGCAGCGTCACATACGACACCATATATTTT. Its protein product is CASSVTYDTIYF.

The chain links TRBV28 to TRBJ1-5; 8 bases map to TRBD1. Trimming removed 5 bases from V and 0 bases from J; junction bases left unmatched: 9. The CDR3 is 17 residues long. Germline CDR1 and CDR2: MDHEN and SYDVKM. CDR3 residues: CASSPPDRVYSNQPQHF. CDR3 sequence (DNA): TGTGCCAGCAGTCCTCCGGACAGGGTATATAGCAATCAGCCCCAGCATTTT.

This clonotype was seen a few times. This chain uses TRBV6-1 with TRBJ2-7; 7 bases match TRBD1. With 5 bases clipped from V and 5 bases from J, the junction kept 9 bases outside the gene matches. This CDR3 comprises 14 residues. Per germline, CDR1 MNHNS and CDR2 SASEGT. The CDR3 here is CASSQGQVYHEQYF. The CDR3 nucleotides read TGTGCCAGCAGTCAAGGACAGGTTTACCACGAGCAGTACTTC.

This clonotype came up many times. The genes are TRBV11-2 and TRBJ1-3, with D possibly being TRBD1 (5 bases). Looked up from germline, CDR1 is SGHAT and CDR2 is FQNNGV. V was clipped by 0 bases and J by 2 bases, with 8 bases between them. This CDR3 is built from 15 residues. For the CDR3, the DNA is TGTGCCAGCAGCTTAGACAAGGGGCCTGGAAACACCATATATTTT. Translation: CASSLDKGPGNTIYF.

The chain has TRBV2 and TRBJ1-2, with no clear D. This CDR3 contains 12 residues. CDR1 and CDR2 from the germline V gene are SNHLY and FYNNEI. Trimming removed 6 bases at V and 4 bases at J, with 9 bases between. CDR3 in DNA: TGTGCCAGCAGAGTCATGATCTATGGCTACACCTTC. This encodes CASRVMIYGYTF.

The V gene is TRBV5-1, the J gene TRBJ2-3, with D perhaps matching TRBD2 (5 bases). The germline V gene encodes CDR1 SGHRS and CDR2 YFSETQ. CDR3 length: 14 residues. V lost 7 bases, J lost 2 bases, and 14 bases lay in between. Written as DNA, the CDR3 is TGCGCCAGCTTCCGGGAAAGATCCACAGATACGCAGTATTTT. Translation: CASFRERSTDTQYF.